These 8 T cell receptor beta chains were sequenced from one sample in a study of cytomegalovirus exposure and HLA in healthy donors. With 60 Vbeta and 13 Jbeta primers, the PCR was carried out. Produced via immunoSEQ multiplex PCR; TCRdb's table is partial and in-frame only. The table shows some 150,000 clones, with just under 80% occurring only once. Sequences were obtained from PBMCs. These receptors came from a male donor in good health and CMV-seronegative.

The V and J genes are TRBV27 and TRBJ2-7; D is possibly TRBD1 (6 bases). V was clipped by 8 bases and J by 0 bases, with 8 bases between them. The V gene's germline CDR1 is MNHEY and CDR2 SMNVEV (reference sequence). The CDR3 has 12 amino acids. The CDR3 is CASGQSSYEQYF. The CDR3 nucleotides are TGTGCCAGCGGACAGAGCTCCTACGAGCAGTACTTC.

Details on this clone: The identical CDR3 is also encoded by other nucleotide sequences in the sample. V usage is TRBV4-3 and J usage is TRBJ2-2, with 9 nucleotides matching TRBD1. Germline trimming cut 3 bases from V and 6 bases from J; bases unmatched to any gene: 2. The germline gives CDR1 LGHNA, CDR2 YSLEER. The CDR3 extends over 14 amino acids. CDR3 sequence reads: CASSHRQGAGELFF. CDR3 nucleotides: TGCGCCAGCAGCCATAGACAGGGGGCCGGGGAGCTGTTTTTT.

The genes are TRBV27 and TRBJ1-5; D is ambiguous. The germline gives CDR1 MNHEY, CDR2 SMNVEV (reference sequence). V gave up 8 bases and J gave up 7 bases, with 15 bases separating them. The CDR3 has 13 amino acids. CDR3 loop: CASSTGGRQPQHF. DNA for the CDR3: TGTGCCAGCTCTACGGGAGGAAGGCAGCCCCAGCATTTT.

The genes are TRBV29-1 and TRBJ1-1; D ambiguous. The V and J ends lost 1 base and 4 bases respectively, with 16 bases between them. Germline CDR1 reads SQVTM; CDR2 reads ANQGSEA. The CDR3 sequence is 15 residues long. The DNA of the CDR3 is TGCAGCGTTGAAGTTCGGAGGGCCGAAAGCACTGAAGCTTTCTTT. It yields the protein CSVEVRRAESTEAFF.

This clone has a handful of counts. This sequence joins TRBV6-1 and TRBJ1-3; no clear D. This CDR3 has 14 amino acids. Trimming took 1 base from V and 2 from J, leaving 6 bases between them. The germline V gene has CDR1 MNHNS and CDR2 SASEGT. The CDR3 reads CASSEGGPGNTIYF. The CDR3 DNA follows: TGTGCCAGCAGTGAAGGAGGGCCTGGAAACACCATATATTTT.

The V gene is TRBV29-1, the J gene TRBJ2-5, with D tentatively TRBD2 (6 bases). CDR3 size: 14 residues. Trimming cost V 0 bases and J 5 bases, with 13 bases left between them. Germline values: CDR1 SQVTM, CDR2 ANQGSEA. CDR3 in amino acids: CSVEESGVGETQYF. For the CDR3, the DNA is TGCAGCGTTGAAGAGTCGGGGGTGGGGGAGACCCAGTACTTC.

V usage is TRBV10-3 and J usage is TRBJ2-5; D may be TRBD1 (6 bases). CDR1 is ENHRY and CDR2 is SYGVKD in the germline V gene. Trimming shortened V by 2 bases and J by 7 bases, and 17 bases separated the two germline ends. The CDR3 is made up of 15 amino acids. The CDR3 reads CAISEPRTAPGTQYF. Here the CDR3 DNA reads TGTGCCATCAGTGAGCCAAGGACAGCCCCTGGGACCCAGTACTTC.

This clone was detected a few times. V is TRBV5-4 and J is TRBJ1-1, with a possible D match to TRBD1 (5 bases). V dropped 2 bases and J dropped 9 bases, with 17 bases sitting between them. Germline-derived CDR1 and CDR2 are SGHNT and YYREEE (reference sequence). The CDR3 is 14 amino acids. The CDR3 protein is CASSFGDRVSQAFF. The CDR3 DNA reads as TGTGCCAGCAGCTTTGGTGACAGAGTTTCTCAAGCTTTCTTT.